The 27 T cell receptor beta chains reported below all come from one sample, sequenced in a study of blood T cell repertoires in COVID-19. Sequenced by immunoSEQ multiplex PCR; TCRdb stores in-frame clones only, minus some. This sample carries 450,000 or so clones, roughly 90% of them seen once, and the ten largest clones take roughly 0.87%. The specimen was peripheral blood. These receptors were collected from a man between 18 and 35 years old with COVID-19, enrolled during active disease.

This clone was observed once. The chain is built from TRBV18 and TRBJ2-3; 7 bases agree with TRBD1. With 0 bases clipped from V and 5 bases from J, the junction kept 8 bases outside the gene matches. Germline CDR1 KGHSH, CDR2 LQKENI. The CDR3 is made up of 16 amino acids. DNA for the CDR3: TGTGCCAGCTCACCACCCGAGGGGGCCAGGGGAGATACGCAGTATTTT. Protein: CASSPPEGARGDTQYF.

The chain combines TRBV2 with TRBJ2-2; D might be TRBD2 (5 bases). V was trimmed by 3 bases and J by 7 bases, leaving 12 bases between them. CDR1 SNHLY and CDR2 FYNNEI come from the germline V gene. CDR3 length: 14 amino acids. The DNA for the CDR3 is TGTGCCAGCAGTGATTTAGCGTCGCTCGGGGAGCTGTTTTTT. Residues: CASSDLASLGELFF.

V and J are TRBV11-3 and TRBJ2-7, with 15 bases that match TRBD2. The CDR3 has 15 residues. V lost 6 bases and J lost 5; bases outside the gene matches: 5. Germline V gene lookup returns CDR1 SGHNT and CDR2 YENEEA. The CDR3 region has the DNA TGTGCCAGCAGGTCCGGGACTAGCGGGAGGAACGAGCAGTACTTC. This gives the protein CASRSGTSGRNEQYF.

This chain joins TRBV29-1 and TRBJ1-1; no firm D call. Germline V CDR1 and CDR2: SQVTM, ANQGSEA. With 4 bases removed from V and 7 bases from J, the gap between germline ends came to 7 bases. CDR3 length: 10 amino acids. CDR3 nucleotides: TGCAGCGTTGTCGGGATTGAAGCTTTCTTT. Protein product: CSVVGIEAFF. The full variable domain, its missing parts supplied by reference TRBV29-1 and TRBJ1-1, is SAVISQKPSRDICQRGTSLTIQCQVDSQVTMMFWYRQQPGQSLTLIATANQGSEATYESGFVIDKFPISRPNLTFSTLTVSNMSPEDSSIYLCSVVGIEAFFGQGTRLTVV.

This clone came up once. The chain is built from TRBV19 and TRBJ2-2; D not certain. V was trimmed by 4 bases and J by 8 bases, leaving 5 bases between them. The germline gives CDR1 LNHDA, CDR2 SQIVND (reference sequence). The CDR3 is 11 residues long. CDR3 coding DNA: TGTGCCAGTAGTACGCGGGGGGAGCTGTTTTTT. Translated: CASSTRGELFF.

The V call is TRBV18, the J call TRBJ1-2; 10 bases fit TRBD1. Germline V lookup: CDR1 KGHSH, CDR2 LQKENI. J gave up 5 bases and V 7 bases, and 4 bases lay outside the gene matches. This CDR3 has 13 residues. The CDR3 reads CASFPGQGYGYTF. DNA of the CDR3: TGTGCCAGCTTTCCGGGACAGGGGTATGGCTACACCTTC. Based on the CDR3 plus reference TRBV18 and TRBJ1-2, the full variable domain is NAGVMQNPRHLVRRRGQEARLRCSPMKGHSHVYWYRQLPEEGLKFMVYLQKENIIDESGMPKERFSAEFPKEGPSILRIQQVVRGDSAAYFCASFPGQGYGYTFGSGTRLTVV.

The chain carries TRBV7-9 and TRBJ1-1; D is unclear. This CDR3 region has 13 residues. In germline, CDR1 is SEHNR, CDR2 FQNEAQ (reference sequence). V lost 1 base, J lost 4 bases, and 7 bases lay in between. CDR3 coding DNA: TGTGCCAGCAGCTTAGGTCGGGTCACTGAAGCTTTCTTT. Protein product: CASSLGRVTEAFF. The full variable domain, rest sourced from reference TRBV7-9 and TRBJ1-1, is DTGVSQNPRHKITKRGQNVTFRCDPISEHNRLYWYRQTLGQGPEFLTYFQNEAQLEKSRLLSDRFSAERPKGSFSTLEIQRTEQGDSAMYLCASSLGRVTEAFFGQGTRLTVV.

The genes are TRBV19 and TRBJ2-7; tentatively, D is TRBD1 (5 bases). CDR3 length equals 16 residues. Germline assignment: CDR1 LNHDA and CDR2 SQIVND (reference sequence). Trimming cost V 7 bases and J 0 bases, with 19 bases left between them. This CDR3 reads CASILIGQLSSYEQYF. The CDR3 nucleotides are TGTGCCAGTATACTTATAGGACAACTGAGCTCCTACGAGCAGTACTTC.

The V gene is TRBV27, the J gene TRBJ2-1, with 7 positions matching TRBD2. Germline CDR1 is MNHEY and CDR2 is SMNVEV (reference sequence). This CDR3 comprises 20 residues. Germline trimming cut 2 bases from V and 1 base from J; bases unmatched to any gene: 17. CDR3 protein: CASSLLPFTTSSRSYNEQFF. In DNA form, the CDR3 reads TGTGCCAGCAGTTTACTTCCATTCACGACTAGCAGCAGATCCTACAATGAGCAGTTCTTC.

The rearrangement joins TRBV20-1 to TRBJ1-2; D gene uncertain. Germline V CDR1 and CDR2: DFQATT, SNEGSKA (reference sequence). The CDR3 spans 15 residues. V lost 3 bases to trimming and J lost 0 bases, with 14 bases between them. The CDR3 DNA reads TGCAGTGCTAGTCCCCAGCGGGCAGCTAACTATGGCTACACCTTC. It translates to CSASPQRAANYGYTF.

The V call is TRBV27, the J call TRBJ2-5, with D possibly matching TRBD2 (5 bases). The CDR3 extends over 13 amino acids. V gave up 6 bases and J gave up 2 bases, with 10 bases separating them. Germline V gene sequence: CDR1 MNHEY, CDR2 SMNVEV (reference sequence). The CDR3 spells CASRQEAQETQYF. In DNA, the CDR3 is TGTGCCAGCAGGCAGGAGGCGCAAGAGACCCAGTACTTC.

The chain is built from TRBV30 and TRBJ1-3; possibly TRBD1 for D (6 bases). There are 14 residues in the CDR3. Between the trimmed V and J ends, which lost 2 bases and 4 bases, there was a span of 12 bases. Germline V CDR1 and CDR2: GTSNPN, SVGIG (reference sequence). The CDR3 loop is CAWSTPDRGNTIYF. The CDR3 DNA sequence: TGTGCCTGGAGTACCCCGGACAGAGGAAACACCATATATTTT. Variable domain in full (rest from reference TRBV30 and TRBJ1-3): SQTIHQWPATLVQPVGSPLSLECTVEGTSNPNLYWYRQAAGRGLQLLFYSVGIGQISSEVPQNLSASRPQDRQFILSSKKLLLSDSGFYLCAWSTPDRGNTIYFGEGSWLTVV.

The DNA for the CDR3 is TGTGCCAGCAGCTTTGGACAGTACGCCCAGCCCCAGCATTTT. Its protein product is CASSFGQYAQPQHF. The rearrangement links TRBV5-8 to TRBJ1-5; maybe TRBD1 (6 bases). The length of the CDR3 is 14 residues. V lost 2 bases and J lost 7, with 13 bases in between. CDR1 is SGHTS and CDR2 is YDEGEE in the germline V gene.

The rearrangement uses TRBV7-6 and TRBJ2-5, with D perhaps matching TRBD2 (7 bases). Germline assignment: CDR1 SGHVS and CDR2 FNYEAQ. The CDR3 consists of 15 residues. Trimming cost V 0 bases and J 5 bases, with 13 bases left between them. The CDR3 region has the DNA TGTGCCAGCAGCTTAGCTTCCGGGGGGCTGGAGACCCAGTACTTC. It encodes CASSLASGGLETQYF.

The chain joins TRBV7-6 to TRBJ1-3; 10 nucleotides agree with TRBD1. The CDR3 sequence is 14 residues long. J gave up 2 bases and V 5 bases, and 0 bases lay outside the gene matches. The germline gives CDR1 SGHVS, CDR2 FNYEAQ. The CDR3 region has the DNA TGTGCCAGCAGCGACAGGGGGCCTGGAAACACCATATATTTT. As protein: CASSDRGPGNTIYF.

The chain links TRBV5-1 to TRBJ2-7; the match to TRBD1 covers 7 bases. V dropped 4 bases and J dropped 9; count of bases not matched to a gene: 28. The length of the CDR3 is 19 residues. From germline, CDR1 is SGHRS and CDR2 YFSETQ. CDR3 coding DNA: TGCGCCAGCAGCCCGGAGGTCGGCAGGGGGACAGCGAACCTACGAGCGCAGTACTTC. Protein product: CASSPEVGRGTANLRAQYF.

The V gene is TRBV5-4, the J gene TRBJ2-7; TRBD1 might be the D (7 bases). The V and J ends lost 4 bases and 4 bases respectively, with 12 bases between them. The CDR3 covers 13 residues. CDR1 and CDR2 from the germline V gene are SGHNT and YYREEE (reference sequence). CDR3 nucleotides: TGTGCCAGCAGCCCCCCAGGGGGGTACGAGCAGTACTTC. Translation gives CASSPPGGYEQYF.

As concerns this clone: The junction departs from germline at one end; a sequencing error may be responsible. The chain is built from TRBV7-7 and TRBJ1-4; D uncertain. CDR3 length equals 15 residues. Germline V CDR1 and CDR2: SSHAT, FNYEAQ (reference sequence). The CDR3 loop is CASSLSGSVNEKLFF. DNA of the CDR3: TGTGCTAGCAGCTTAAGCGGGTCTGTTAATGAAAAACTGTTTTTT.

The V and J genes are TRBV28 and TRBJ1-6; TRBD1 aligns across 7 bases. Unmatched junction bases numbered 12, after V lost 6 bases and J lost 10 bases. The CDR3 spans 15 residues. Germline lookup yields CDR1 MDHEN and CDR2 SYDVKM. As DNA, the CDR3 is TGTGCCAGCAGAGCTCGGAACAGGGGTCAATCACCCCTCCACTTT. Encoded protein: CASRARNRGQSPLHF.

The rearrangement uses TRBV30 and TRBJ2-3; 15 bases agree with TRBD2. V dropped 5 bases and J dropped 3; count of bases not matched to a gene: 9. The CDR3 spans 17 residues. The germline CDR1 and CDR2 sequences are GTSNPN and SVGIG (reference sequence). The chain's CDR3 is CAWCRGLAGGGTDTQYF. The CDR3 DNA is TGTGCCTGGTGCCGGGGACTAGCGGGAGGAGGGACAGATACGCAGTATTTT.

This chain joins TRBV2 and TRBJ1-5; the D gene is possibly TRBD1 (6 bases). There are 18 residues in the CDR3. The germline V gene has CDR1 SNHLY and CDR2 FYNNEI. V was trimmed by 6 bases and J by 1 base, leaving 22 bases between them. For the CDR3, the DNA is TGTGCCAGCAGCCTAGACAGGCTCACCCCGGGGAGCAATCAGCCCCAGCATTTT. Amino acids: CASSLDRLTPGSNQPQHF.

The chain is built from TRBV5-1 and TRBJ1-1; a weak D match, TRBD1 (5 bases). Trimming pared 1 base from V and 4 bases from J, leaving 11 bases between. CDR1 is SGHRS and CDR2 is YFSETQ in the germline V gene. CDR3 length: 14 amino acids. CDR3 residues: CASSLKGAPTEAFF. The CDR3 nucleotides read TGCGCCAGCAGCTTGAAAGGGGCTCCCACTGAAGCTTTCTTT.

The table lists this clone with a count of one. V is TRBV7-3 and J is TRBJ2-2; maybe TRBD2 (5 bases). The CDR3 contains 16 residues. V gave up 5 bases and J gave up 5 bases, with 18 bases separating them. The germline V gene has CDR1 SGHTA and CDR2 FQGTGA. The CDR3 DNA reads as TGTGCCAGCAGCCACCGAGCAGCGGTGCGAACCGGGGAGCTGTTTTTT. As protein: CASSHRAAVRTGELFF.

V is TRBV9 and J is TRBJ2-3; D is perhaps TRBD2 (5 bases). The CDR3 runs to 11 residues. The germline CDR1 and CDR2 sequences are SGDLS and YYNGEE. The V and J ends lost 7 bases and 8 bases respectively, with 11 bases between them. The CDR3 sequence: CASGYEGTQYF. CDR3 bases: TGTGCCAGCGGATACGAGGGTACGCAGTATTTT. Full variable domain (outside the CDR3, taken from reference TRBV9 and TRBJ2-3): DSGVTQTPKHLITATGQRVTLRCSPRSGDLSVYWYQQSLDQGLQFLIQYYNGEERAKGNILERFSAQQFPDLHSELNLSSLELGDSALYFCASGYEGTQYFGPGTRLTVL.

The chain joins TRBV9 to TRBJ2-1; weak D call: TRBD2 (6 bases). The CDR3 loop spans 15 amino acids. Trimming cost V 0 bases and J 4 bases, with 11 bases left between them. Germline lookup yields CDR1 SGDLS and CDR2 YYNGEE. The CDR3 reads CASSVVGSEYNEQFF. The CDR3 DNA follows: TGTGCCAGCAGCGTAGTCGGGAGCGAGTACAATGAGCAGTTCTTC.

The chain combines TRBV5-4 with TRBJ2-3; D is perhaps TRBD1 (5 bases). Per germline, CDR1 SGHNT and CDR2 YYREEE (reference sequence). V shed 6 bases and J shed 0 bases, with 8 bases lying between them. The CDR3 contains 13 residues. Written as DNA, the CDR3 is TGTGCCAGCAAGGGGCGGAGCACAGATACGCAGTATTTT. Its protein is CASKGRSTDTQYF.

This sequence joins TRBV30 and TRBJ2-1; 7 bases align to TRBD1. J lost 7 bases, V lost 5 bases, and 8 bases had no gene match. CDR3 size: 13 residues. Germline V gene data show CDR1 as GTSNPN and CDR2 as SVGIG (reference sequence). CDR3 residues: CAWETGVGNEQFF. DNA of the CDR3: TGTGCCTGGGAAACAGGGGTGGGGAATGAGCAGTTCTTC.